This T cell receptor beta chain was captured in a study of blood T cell repertoires in COVID-19. About the study: Acute-phase and convalescent COVID-19 samples originated in the United States, Italy and Spain. From T cells, B-cell-depleted T cells, or PBMCs came the material, which was cDNA or gDNA.

In germline, CDR1 is SGHNT, CDR2 YYREEE (reference sequence). CDR3 length: 15 amino acids. V was clipped by 7 bases and J by 3 bases; unmatched bases: 12. In the authors' methods: Reference gene primer amplification in the assay estimated nucleated cell counts. Sequencing used immunoSEQ multiplex PCR; TCRdb keeps in-frame clones, though not all of them. The V and J calls and the clone size are those of that table, but D and trimming were determined from the DNA. Of roughly 60,000 clones in the sample, almost 85% are singletons; the top ten hold roughly 3.5%. The material sequenced was peripheral blood. This rearrangement joins TRBV5-4 to TRBJ1-2, with 7 bases lining up with TRBD1. This clonotype originated in a man between 60 and 75 years old with acute or convalescent COVID-19. For the CDR3, the DNA is TGTGCCAGCGCCTGGACAGGCGAGTTGCACTATGGCTACACCTTC. This codes for CASAWTGELHYGYTF.